This T cell receptor (beta chain) emerged from a study of blood T cells in healthy people across ages. General study findings and limits: Naive T cell percentage and TCR beta diversity correlated strongly. Versus aged donors, long-lived donors had higher diversity and more naive CD4+ cells.

There are a few counts of this clonotype. The target antigen is unknown. A sample-barcoded 5' primer and a J-beta primer mix were used in a second PCR of about 7 to 12 cycles. Every cDNA molecule carried a tag from a template-switch adaptor bearing 12 random nucleotides. Each CDR3 protein gets one entry after TCRdb re-called the 5' RACE reads with MiXCR. The sample contains some 700,000 distinct CDR3 sequences, 40% to 45% of which appear only once. Trimming cost V 6 bases and J 7 bases; bases outside gene matches: 15. CDR3 length equals 15 residues. CDR1 and CDR2 (germline): DFQATT, SNEGSKA (reference sequence).

The receptor's source is a woman in her sixties in good health. The V call is TRBV20-1, the J call TRBJ1-2, with 9 nucleotides matching TRBD1. Sequences were obtained from blood. Here the CDR3 DNA reads TGCAGTGCGGCCTCCGGGACAGGGACGCTCGGTGGCTACACCTTC. Its translation: CSAASGTGTLGGYTF.